This T cell receptor beta chain was identified in a study of shared clonotypes between healthy human individuals. Overall study findings and caveats: Clonotype sharing among donors was expected to depend on sequencing depth.

This clone was detected a few times. Its target is not known. J was trimmed by 10 bases and V by 5 bases; bases with no gene match: 14. Germline CDR1 and CDR2: SGHTA and FQGTGA. The CDR3 consists of 15 residues. The table came from immunoSEQ multiplex PCR; TCRdb's copy has only in-frame clones and leaves some out. The profile shows about 330,000 clones, approximately 79% of them singletons. Investigators divided CD4+ cells into CD45RA+ naive and CD45RA-negative memory subsets. This chain links TRBV7-3 with TRBJ2-1; 7 nucleotides agree with TRBD1. The TCR originated in a man aged 25 to 45 in good health. Sequenced material: memory CD4+ T cells sorted from blood. Subset meaning: CD45RA-negative fraction. The CDR3 loop is CASSVEGADLREQFF. CDR3 sequence (DNA): TGTGCCAGCAGCGTCGAGGGGGCCGACTTGCGGGAGCAGTTCTTC. Drawing the rest from reference TRBV7-3 and TRBJ2-1, the complete variable domain is GAGVSQTPSNKVTEKGKYVELRCDPISGHTALYWYRQSLGQGPEFLIYFQGTGAADDSGLPNDRFFAVRPEGSVSTLKIQRTERGDSAVYLCASSVEGADLREQFFGPGTRLTVL.